Below, 13 T cell receptor beta chains from the same sample are listed, as sequenced in a study of cytomegalovirus exposure and HLA in healthy donors. The PCR had 60 Vbeta and 13 Jbeta primers. The protocol was immunoSEQ multiplex PCR, while the TCRdb copy is restricted to in-frame clones and leaves out a portion. The repertoire includes 220,000 or so clones, roughly 80% of them detected once, and 1.7% sits in the top ten. Material: PBMCs. Source of these receptors: a middle-aged man in good health and CMV-seronegative.

This chain links TRBV18 with TRBJ2-7; D is perhaps TRBD2 (6 bases). The V end was cut by 5 bases, the J end by 5 bases, with 16 bases between. This CDR3 spans 14 amino acids. Germline loops: CDR1 KGHSH, CDR2 LQKENI. The chain's CDR3 is CASSNRGRNDEQYF. CDR3 bases: TGTGCCAGCTCAAATCGAGGGAGGAACGACGAGCAGTACTTC.

This sequence joins TRBV6-1 and TRBJ1-1; D is perhaps TRBD1 (6 bases). The CDR3 has 16 residues. Trimming removed 0 bases at V and 6 bases at J, with 17 bases between. Germline V CDR1 and CDR2: MNHNS, SASEGT. The CDR3 region has the DNA TGTGCCAGCAGTGAAGCCGGTCAGGGGCTGCCCCCTGAAGCTTTCTTT. It yields the protein CASSEAGQGLPPEAFF.

This clone was detected ten times or more. The chain employs TRBV2 and TRBJ1-4; the D is unclear. Germline V CDR1 and CDR2: SNHLY, FYNNEI. There are 13 residues in the CDR3. V was shortened by 2 bases and J by 11 bases, with 12 bases between the two germline ends. The CDR3: CASSEIPQTKLFF. The CDR3 DNA reads TGTGCCAGCAGTGAAATCCCTCAGACTAAACTGTTTTTT. Using reference TRBV2 and TRBJ1-4 for the parts outside the CDR3, the full variable domain is EPEVTQTPSHQVTQMGQEVILRCVPISNHLYFYWYRQILGQKVEFLVSFYNNEISEKSEIFDDQFSVERPDGSNFTLKIRSTKLEDSAMYFCASSEIPQTKLFFGSGTQLSVL.

This chain uses TRBV18 with TRBJ2-4; D may be TRBD1 (6 bases). Trimming took 3 bases from V and 10 from J, leaving 16 bases between them. This CDR3 has 14 residues. The germline V gene has CDR1 KGHSH and CDR2 LQKENI. The CDR3 is CASSPLETGLIQYF. In nucleotides, the CDR3 is TGTGCCAGCTCACCTTTAGAGACAGGACTTATTCAGTACTTC.

The chain couples TRBV18 to TRBJ2-7; D gene ambiguous. V was cut by 1 base and J by 7 bases, with 11 bases left in between. The CDR3 consists of 13 residues. Germline-derived CDR1 and CDR2 are KGHSH and LQKENI. The CDR3 here is CASSPLQEQEQYF. The CDR3, as DNA: TGTGCCAGCTCACCACTTCAGGAACAGGAGCAGTACTTC.

The rearrangement uses TRBV6-1 and TRBJ2-1; 13 bases are shared with TRBD2. The germline CDR1 and CDR2 sequences are MNHNS and SASEGT. The CDR3 loop spans 15 amino acids. Trimming cost V 8 bases and J 8 bases; bases outside gene matches: 9. The CDR3 region has the DNA TGTGCCAGCCGGACTAGCGGGAGTGGAATCGATGAGCAGTTCTTC. Translating gives CASRTSGSGIDEQFF.

This sequence joins TRBV4-1 and TRBJ2-7; TRBD2 matches at 13 bases. This CDR3 contains 19 residues. CDR1 is MGHRA, CDR2 YSYEKL, per germline. V dropped 4 bases and J dropped 2; count of bases not matched to a gene: 14. CDR3 bases: TGCGCCAGCAGCCTCTTTTCAACGGGACTAGCGGGGACAGCCTACGAGCAGTACTTC. Translation gives CASSLFSTGLAGTAYEQYF.

V is TRBV9 and J is TRBJ2-7, with TRBD2 matching 7 bases. CDR1 SGDLS and CDR2 YYNGEE come from the germline V gene. CDR3 length: 14 amino acids. Germline trimming cut 0 bases from V and 6 bases from J; bases unmatched to any gene: 6. The CDR3 loop reads CASSVGGRGSEQYF. CDR3 coding DNA: TGTGCCAGCAGCGTAGGCGGGAGAGGCTCCGAGCAGTACTTC.

The gene calls are TRBV5-1 and TRBJ2-7; D gene unclear. This CDR3 spans 14 amino acids. CDR1 SGHRS and CDR2 YFSETQ come from the germline V gene. The V gene lost 1 base and the J gene lost 1 base, with 9 bases spanning the gap. The CDR3 protein is CASSLLTSSYEQYF. In DNA form, the CDR3 reads TGCGCCAGCAGCTTGTTAACCAGTTCCTACGAGCAGTACTTC.

The chain employs TRBV7-9 and TRBJ2-7, with D hard to call. The CDR3 extends over 12 amino acids. V was trimmed by 2 bases and J by 3 bases, leaving 5 bases between them. Germline V lookup: CDR1 SEHNR, CDR2 FQNEAQ (reference sequence). The CDR3 reads CASSLQNYEQYF. CDR3 nucleotides: TGTGCCAGCAGCTTACAGAACTACGAGCAGTACTTC.

This clone showed up just once. The chain recombines TRBV7-9 with TRBJ2-1; 9 bases are shared with TRBD1. Germline lookup yields CDR1 SEHNR and CDR2 FQNEAQ (reference sequence). The CDR3 runs to 15 residues. Germline trimming cut 1 base from V and 9 bases from J; bases unmatched to any gene: 7. The CDR3 DNA is TGTGCCAGCAGCTTAGTAGTGACAGGGGGAAGTGAGCAGTTCTTC. Translated: CASSLVVTGGSEQFF.

With respect to this clone: At one end, the junction sequence differs from germline, possibly due to a read error. In DNA, the CDR3 is TGTGCCAGTAGTGTAGACAGCGGAGCCTACAATGAGCAGTTCTTC. This sequence encodes CASSVDSGAYNEQFF. The V gene is TRBV19, the J gene TRBJ2-1; D possibly uses TRBD1 or TRBD2 (5 bases each). This CDR3 has 15 residues. Germline V CDR1 and CDR2: LNHDA, SQIVND (reference sequence).

This clone was detected once. The V call is TRBV27, the J call TRBJ2-7; possible D gene TRBD2, 7 bases. CDR1 and CDR2 from the germline V gene are MNHEY and SMNVEV (reference sequence). The CDR3 runs to 15 residues. The germline V and J ends were trimmed by 2 bases and 0 bases, with 11 bases remaining between them. This chain's CDR3 is CASSLEGGSSYEQYF. The CDR3 DNA reads TGTGCCAGCAGTTTAGAGGGGGGGAGCTCCTACGAGCAGTACTTC.